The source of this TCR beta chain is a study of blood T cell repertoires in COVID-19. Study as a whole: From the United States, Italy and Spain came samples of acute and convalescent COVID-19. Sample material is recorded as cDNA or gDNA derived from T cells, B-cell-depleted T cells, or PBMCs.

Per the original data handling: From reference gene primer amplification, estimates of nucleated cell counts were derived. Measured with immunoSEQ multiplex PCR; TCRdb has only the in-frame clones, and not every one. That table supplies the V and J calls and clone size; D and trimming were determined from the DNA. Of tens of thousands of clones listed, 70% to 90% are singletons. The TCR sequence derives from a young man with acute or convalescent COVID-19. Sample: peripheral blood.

CDR3 in DNA: TGTGCCAGTAGTGCCCCTTCAGAGGGCCTCCTGAACACTGAAGCTTTCTTT. Protein product: CASSAPSEGLLNTEAFF. The chain recombines TRBV19 with TRBJ1-1, with D unresolved. The ends were cut back, 5 bases at V and 0 bases at J, with 19 bases in the middle. CDR3 size: 17 residues. Per the germline V gene, CDR1 is LNHDA and CDR2 is SQIVND (reference sequence).